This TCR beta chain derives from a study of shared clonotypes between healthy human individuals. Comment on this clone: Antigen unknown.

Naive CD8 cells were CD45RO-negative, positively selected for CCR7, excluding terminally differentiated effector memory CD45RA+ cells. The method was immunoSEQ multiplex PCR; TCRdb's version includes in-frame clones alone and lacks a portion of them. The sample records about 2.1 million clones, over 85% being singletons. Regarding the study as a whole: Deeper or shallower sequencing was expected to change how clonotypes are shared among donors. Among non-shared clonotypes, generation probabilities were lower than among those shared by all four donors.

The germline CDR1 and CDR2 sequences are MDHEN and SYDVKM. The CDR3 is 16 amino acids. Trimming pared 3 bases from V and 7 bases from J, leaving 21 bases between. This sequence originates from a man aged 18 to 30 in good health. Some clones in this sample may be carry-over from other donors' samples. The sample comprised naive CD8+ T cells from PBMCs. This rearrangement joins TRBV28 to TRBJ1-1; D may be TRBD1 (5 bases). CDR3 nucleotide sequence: TGTGCCAGCAGTTTGCCCCCCCGGGGCCCACAGGATGAAGCTTTCTTT. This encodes CASSLPPRGPQDEAFF. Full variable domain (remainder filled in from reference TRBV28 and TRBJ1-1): DVKVTQSSRYLVKRTGEKVFLECVQDMDHENMFWYRQDPGLGLRLIYFSYDVKMKEKGDIPEGYSVSREKKERFSLILESASTNQTSMYLCASSLPPRGPQDEAFFGQGTRLTVV.